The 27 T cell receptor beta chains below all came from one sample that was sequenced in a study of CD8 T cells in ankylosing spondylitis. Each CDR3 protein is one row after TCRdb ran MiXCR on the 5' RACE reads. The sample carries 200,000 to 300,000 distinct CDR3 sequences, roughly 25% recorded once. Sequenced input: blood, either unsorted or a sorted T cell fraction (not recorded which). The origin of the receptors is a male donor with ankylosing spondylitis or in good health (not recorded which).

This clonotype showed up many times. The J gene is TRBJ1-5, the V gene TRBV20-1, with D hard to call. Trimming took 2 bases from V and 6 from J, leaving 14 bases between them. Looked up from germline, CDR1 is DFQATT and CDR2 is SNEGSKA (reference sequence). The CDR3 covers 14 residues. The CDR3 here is CSARLGPEGQPQHF. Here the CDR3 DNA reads TGCAGTGCTAGACTGGGTCCCGAGGGTCAGCCCCAGCATTTT.

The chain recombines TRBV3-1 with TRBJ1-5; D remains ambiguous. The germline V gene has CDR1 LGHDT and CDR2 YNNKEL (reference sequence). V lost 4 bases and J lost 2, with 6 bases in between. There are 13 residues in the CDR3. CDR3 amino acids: CASSPQGNQPQHF. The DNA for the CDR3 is TGTGCCAGCAGCCCCCAGGGCAATCAGCCCCAGCATTTT.

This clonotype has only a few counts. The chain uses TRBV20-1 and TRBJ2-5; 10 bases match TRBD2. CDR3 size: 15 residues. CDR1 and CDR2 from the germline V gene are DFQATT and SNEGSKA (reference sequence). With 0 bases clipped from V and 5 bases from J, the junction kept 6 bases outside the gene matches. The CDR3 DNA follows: TGCAGTGCTAGAGAGGGGGCTAGCGGGGGTGAGACCCAGTACTTC. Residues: CSAREGASGGETQYF.

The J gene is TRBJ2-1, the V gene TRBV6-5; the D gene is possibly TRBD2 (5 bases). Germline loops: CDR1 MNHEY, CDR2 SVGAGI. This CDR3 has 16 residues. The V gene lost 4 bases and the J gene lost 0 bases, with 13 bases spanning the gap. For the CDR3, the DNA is TGTGCCAGCAGTTCGCACAGCGGATACTCCTACAATGAGCAGTTCTTC. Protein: CASSSHSGYSYNEQFF.

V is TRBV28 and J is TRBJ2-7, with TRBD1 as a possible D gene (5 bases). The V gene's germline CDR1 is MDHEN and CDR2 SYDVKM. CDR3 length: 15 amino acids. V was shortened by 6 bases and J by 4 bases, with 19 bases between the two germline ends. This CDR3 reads CASRGRQFSRYEQYF. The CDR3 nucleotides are TGTGCCAGCAGGGGCCGACAGTTCTCGAGGTACGAGCAGTACTTC.

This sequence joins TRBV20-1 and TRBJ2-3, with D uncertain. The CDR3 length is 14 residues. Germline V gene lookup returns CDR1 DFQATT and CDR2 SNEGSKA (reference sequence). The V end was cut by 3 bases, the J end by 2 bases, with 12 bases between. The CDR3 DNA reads TGCAGTGCTAGCGGCCGGCGGACCACAGATACGCAGTATTTT. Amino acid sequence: CSASGRRTTDTQYF.

The CDR3 coding sequence is TGTGCCAGCACTGACGGAGGCTTCGAAAACATTCAGTACTTC. Translated, it gives CASTDGGFENIQYF. This sequence joins TRBV6-1 and TRBJ2-4; D perhaps matches TRBD2 (5 bases). With 7 bases removed from V and 5 bases from J, the gap between germline ends came to 15 bases. Per the germline V gene, CDR1 is MNHNS and CDR2 is SASEGT. The CDR3 consists of 14 residues.

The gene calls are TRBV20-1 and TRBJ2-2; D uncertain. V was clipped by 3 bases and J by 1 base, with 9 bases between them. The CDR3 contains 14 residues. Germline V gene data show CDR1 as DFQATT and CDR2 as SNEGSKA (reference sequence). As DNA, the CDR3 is TGCAGTGCTAGGGTCGCAGGGAACACCGGGGAGCTGTTTTTT. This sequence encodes CSARVAGNTGELFF.

The CDR3 bases are TGCAGCGTCGGATTAGCGGGGGGGAAGGAGACCCAGTACTTC. Protein product: CSVGLAGGKETQYF. The J gene is TRBJ2-5, the V gene TRBV29-1, with 11 bases matching TRBD2. Germline values: CDR1 SQVTM, CDR2 ANQGSEA. J lost 5 bases, V lost 6 bases, and 8 bases had no gene match. The CDR3 sequence is 14 residues long.

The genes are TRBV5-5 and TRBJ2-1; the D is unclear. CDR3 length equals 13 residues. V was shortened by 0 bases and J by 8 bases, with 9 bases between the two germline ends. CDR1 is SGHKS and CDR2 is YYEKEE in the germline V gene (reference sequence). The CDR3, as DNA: TGTGCCAGCAGCTTGGCCGAGGTATATGAGCAGTTCTTC. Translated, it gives CASSLAEVYEQFF.

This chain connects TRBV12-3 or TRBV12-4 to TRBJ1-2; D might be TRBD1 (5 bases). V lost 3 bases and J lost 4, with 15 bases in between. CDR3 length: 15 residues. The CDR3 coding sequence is TGTGCCAGCAGTTTGGTGGAAGCAGGGCGCTATGGCTACACCTTC. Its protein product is CASSLVEAGRYGYTF.

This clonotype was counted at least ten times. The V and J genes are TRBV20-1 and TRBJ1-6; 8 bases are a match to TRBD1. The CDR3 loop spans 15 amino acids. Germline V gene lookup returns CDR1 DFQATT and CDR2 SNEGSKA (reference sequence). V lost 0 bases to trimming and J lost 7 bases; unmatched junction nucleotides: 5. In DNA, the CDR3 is TGCAGTGCTAGAGAGGGGACAGGCCCAAATTCACCCCTCCACTTT. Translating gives CSAREGTGPNSPLHF.

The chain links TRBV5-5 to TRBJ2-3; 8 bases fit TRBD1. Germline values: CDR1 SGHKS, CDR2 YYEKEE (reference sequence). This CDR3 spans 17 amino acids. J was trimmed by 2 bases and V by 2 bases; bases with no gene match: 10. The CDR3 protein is CASSLKPGTGSTDTQYF. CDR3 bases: TGTGCCAGCAGCTTAAAACCCGGGACAGGATCCACAGATACGCAGTATTTT.

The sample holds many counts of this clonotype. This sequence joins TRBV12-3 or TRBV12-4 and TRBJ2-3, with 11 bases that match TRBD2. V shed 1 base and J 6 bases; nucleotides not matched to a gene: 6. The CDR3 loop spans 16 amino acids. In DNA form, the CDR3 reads TGTGCCAGCAGTTTAGTTGGACTAGCGGGCAGGGATACGCAGTATTTT. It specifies CASSLVGLAGRDTQYF.

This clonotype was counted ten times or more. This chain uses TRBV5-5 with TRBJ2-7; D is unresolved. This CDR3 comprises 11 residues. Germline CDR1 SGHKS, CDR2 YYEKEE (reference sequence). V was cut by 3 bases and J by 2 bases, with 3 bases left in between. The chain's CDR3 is CASSSPYEQYF. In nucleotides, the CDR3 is TGTGCCAGCAGCTCTCCCTACGAGCAGTACTTC.

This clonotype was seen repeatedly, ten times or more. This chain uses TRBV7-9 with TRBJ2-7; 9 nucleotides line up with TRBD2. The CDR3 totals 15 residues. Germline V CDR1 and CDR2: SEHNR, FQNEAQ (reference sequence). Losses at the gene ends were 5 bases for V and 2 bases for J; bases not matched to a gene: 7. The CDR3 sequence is CASSPSGGSAYEQYF. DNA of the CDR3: TGTGCCAGCAGCCCAAGCGGGGGGTCCGCCTACGAGCAGTACTTC.

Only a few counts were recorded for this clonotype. The CDR3 DNA reads TGTGCCAGCAGCCCCCGAGGTTGGGGCGAGCAGTACTTC. It translates to CASSPRGWGEQYF. The gene calls are TRBV3-1 and TRBJ2-7; D gene uncertain. The CDR3 spans 13 residues. Trimming pared 4 bases from V and 6 bases from J, leaving 13 bases between. Germline values: CDR1 LGHDT, CDR2 YNNKEL (reference sequence).

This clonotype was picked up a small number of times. CDR3 region: CASSISGQVASPLHF. The CDR3 DNA reads TGTGCCAGTAGTATATCGGGACAGGTCGCTTCACCCCTCCACTTT. The rearrangement links TRBV19 to TRBJ1-6; 8 nucleotides line up with TRBD1. V lost 2 bases, J lost 9 bases, and 6 bases stayed unmatched. CDR3 size: 15 residues. Germline assignment: CDR1 LNHDA and CDR2 SQIVND (reference sequence).

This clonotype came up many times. The CDR3 nucleotides read TGTGCCAGCAGCGCCCCAGACGGAAACCAAGAGACCCAGTACTTC. Its translation: CASSAPDGNQETQYF. The chain carries TRBV12-3 or TRBV12-4 and TRBJ2-5; D remains unclear. The CDR3 totals 15 residues. V shed 6 bases and J shed 0 bases, with 14 bases lying between them.

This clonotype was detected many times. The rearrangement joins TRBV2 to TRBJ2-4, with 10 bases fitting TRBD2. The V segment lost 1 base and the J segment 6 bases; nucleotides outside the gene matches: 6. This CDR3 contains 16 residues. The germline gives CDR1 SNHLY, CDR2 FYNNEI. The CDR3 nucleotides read TGTGCCAGCAGTGAAGAGCGGGGGGGCTTTAGAAACATTCAGTACTTC. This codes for CASSEERGGFRNIQYF.

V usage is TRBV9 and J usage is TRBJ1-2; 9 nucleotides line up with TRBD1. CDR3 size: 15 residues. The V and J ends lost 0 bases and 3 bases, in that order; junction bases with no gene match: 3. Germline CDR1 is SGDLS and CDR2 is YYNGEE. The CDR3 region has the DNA TGTGCCAGCAGCGTAGTGGGGACAGGGCACTATGGCTACACCTTC. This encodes CASSVVGTGHYGYTF.

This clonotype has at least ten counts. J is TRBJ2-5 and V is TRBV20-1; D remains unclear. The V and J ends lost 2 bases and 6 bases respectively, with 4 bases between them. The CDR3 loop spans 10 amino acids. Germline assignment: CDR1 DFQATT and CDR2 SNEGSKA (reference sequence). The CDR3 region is CSARTQTQYF. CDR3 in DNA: TGCAGTGCTAGAACCCAGACCCAGTACTTC.

The CDR3 DNA reads as TGTGCCAGCCGGCGAGAGGGAGATACGCAGTATTTT. Translating gives CASRREGDTQYF. The chain links TRBV2 to TRBJ2-3, with D maybe TRBD2 (5 bases). CDR1 SNHLY and CDR2 FYNNEI come from the germline V gene. This CDR3 is 12 amino acids long. The V end was cut by 8 bases, the J end by 5 bases, with 11 bases between.

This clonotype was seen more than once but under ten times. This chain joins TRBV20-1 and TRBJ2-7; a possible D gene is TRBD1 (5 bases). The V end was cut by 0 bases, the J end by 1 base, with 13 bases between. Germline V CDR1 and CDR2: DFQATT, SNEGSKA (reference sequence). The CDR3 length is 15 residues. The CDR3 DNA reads TGCAGTGCTAGAGAAGCCAGGGTGGCATCCTACGAGCAGTACTTC. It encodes CSAREARVASYEQYF.

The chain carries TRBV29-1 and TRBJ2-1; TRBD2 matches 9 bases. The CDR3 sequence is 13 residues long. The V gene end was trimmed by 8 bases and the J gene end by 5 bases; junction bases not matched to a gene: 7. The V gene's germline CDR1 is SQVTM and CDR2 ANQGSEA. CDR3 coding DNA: TGCAGCAACATTCTAGCGGGGCACAATGAGCAGTTCTTC. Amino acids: CSNILAGHNEQFF.

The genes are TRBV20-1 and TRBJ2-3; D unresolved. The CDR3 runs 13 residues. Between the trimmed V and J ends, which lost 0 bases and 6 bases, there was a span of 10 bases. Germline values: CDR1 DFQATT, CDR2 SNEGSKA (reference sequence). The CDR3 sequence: CSARDTQADTQYF. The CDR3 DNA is TGCAGTGCTAGAGATACTCAGGCGGATACGCAGTATTTT.

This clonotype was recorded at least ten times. The DNA for the CDR3 is TGTGCCAGCAATATATCGCCAGATACGCAGTATTTT. This translates into CASNISPDTQYF. The chain couples TRBV12-3 or TRBV12-4 to TRBJ2-3, with D uncertain. Trimming shortened V by 7 bases and J by 4 bases, and 9 bases separated the two germline ends. The CDR3 extends over 12 amino acids.